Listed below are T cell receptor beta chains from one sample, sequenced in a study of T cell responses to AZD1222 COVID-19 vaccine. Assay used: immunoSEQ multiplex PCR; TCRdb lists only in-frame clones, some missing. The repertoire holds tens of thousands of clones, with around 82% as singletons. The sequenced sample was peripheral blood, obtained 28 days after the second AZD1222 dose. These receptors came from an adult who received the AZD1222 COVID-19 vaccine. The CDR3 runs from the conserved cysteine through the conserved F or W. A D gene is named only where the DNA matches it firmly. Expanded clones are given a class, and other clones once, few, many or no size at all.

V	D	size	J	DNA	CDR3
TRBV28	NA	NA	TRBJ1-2	TGTGCCAGCAGTTTATCCAGGGTCTATGGCTACACCTTC	CASSLSRVYGYTF
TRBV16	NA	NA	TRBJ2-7	TGTGCCAGCAGCCAATCCGACGGCTACGAGCAGTACTTC	CASSQSDGYEQYF
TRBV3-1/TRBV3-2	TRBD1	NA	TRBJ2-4	TGTGCCAGCGGACAGGGCGGCGACATTCAGTACTTC	CASGQGGDIQYF
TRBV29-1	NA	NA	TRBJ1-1	TGCAGCGTTGAAGCCGAAAGGGAAGCTTTCTTT	CSVEAEREAFF
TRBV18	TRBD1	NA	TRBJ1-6	TGTGCCAGCTCACAGATCGGGGGGGACAGCTTTAATTCACCCCTCCACTTT	CASSQIGGDSFNSPLHF
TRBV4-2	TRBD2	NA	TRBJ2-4	TGTGCCAGCAGCCAGGGGGGGGGATTAGGAGCAAACATTCAGTACTTC	CASSQGGGLGANIQYF
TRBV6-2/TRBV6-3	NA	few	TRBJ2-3	TGTGCCAGCAGCTCCGGGACTAGCACAGATACGCAGTATTTT	CASSSGTSTDTQYF
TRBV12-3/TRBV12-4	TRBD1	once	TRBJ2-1	TGTGCCAGCAGCCCGAGGACAGGGGGGTTTGGGTTCTTC	CASSPRTGGFGFF
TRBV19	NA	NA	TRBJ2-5	TGTGCCAGTAGTATAGAGGGGGAGTCGGCAGAGACCCAGTACTTC	CASSIEGESAETQYF
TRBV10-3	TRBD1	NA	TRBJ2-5	TGTGCCATCAGTCCCGGGACAGGGGGGCGTGAGACCCAGTACTTC	CAISPGTGGRETQYF
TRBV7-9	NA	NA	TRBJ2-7	TGTGCCAGCAGCTTAGGAGGGGACGAGCAGTACTTC	CASSLGGDEQYF
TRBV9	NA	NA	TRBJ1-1	TGTGCCAGCAGCGTAGGGGGAGTGGACACTGAAGCTTTCTTT	CASSVGGVDTEAFF
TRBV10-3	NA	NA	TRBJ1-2	TGTGCCATCTCGACAGCCACCCCAGTCTATGGCTACACCTTC	CAISTATPVYGYTF
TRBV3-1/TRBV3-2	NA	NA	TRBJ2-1	TGTGCCAGCAGCCTCGTCGGAGGAGGGGAGCAGTTCTTC	CASSLVGGGEQFF
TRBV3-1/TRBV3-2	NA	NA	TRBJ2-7	TGTGCCAGCAGCCAAGATTCATCAGTTAGCTCCTACGAGCAGTACTTC	CASSQDSSVSSYEQYF